This T cell receptor (beta chain) stems from a study of beta chain features in type 1 diabetes. Study as a whole: All of the samples together had over 90 million sorted cells examined. The study's findings and limits: It was among patients, rather than healthy donors, that naive, central memory and Treg TCRB repertoires appeared more similar.

Trimming removed 4 bases from V and 3 bases from J, with 13 bases in between. The CDR3 is 13 amino acids. CDR1 is GTSNPN, CDR2 SVGIG, per germline (reference sequence). This clone was counted only a few times. What it recognizes is unknown. Per donor, one heparinised blood draw averaged approximately 120 mL. Each population that was sorted was more than 95% pure. Reverse transcription of all isolated RNA meant that expressed TCRB transcripts were sequenced. The repertoire was sequenced with immunoSEQ multiplex PCR; TCRdb's copy has only in-frame clones and lacks some. The sample holds 350,000 to 450,000 clones, more than 12% seen once.

The source of this sequence is a woman younger than 30 in good health. The material sequenced was naive CD4+ T cells from blood. The chain uses TRBV30 and TRBJ2-7; D remains ambiguous. The CDR3 here is CAWTRRRFYEQYF. DNA of the CDR3: TGTGCCTGGACACGCAGGCGATTCTACGAGCAGTACTTC.